These 18 T cell receptor beta chains share one sample of origin, sequenced in a study of cytomegalovirus exposure and HLA in healthy donors. It was with 60 Vbeta and 13 Jbeta primers that the PCR ran. TCRdb's copy holds only in-frame clones and misses some; the assay was immunoSEQ multiplex PCR. The sample shows roughly 100,000 clones, more than 75% of them seen only once. Sample: PBMCs. The receptors derive from a woman under 30 in good health and CMV-seropositive.

The V gene is TRBV5-1, the J gene TRBJ2-7; D ambiguous. Germline CDR1 SGHRS, CDR2 YFSETQ. Between the trimmed V and J ends, which lost 7 bases and 0 bases, there was a span of 8 bases. This CDR3 has 12 residues. As DNA, the CDR3 is TGCGCCAGCCGCTGGAGCTCCTACGAGCAGTACTTC. It translates to CASRWSSYEQYF.

The rearrangement joins TRBV4-1 to TRBJ2-1; 9 bases are shared with TRBD2. This CDR3 is 16 amino acids long. The V and J ends lost 3 bases and 7 bases, in that order; junction bases with no gene match: 10. Germline-derived CDR1 and CDR2 are MGHRA and YSYEKL. The CDR3 sequence: CASSQKVAGARNEQFF. The CDR3 bases are TGCGCCAGCAGCCAGAAAGTAGCGGGAGCCCGGAATGAGCAGTTCTTC.

This clone was counted a few times. The chain links TRBV7-3 to TRBJ2-1; a possible D gene is TRBD2 (5 bases). The CDR3 is made up of 19 amino acids. From germline, CDR1 is SGHTA and CDR2 FQGTGA. V was cut by 1 base and J by 0 bases, with 19 bases left in between. CDR3 region: CASSLSPPATGSSYNEQFF. The CDR3, as DNA: TGTGCCAGCAGCTTAAGTCCCCCCGCGACGGGGAGCTCCTACAATGAGCAGTTCTTC.

On this clone itself: The same CDR3 is also encoded by other DNA sequences in this sample. The chain combines TRBV5-4 with TRBJ2-1; 10 bases line up with TRBD2. V lost 1 base, J lost 4 bases, and 2 bases stayed unmatched. The length of the CDR3 is 15 residues. Germline CDR1 is SGHNT and CDR2 is YYREEE (reference sequence). CDR3 amino acids: CASSLRTSGYNEQFF. CDR3 in DNA: TGTGCCAGCAGCTTGAGGACTAGCGGTTACAATGAGCAGTTCTTC.

V usage is TRBV9 and J usage is TRBJ2-1, with TRBD2 identical over 12 bases. This CDR3 has 20 residues. V gave up 4 bases and J gave up 6 bases; unmatched junction bases: 20. Germline CDR1 SGDLS, CDR2 YYNGEE. In DNA form, the CDR3 reads TGTGCCAGCAGCCCACATGGGCTAGCGGGGGGGCAATCAGTGGGCAATGAGCAGTTCTTC. Its protein product is CASSPHGLAGGQSVGNEQFF.

This chain connects TRBV6-1 to TRBJ1-5; the match to TRBD1 covers 7 bases. Trimming cost V 2 bases and J 9 bases; bases outside gene matches: 4. Germline assignment: CDR1 MNHNS and CDR2 SASEGT. This CDR3 has 13 amino acids. The CDR3 bases are TGTGCCAGCAGTGAAAAGAGACAGGGGCCCCAGCATTTT. Encoded protein: CASSEKRQGPQHF.

The chain joins TRBV10-3 to TRBJ1-1; tentative D call: TRBD1 (5 bases). Germline lookup yields CDR1 ENHRY and CDR2 SYGVKD. Trimming removed 11 bases from V and 0 bases from J, with 13 bases in between. This CDR3 region has 13 residues. CDR3 amino acids: CASTASLNTEAFF. In DNA form, the CDR3 reads TGTGCCTCGACAGCCAGCTTGAACACTGAAGCTTTCTTT.

The V call is TRBV7-8, the J call TRBJ1-4; perhaps TRBD1 as D (5 bases). With 9 bases removed from V and 2 bases from J, the gap between germline ends came to 16 bases. The CDR3 sequence is 15 residues long. Germline V gives CDR1 SGHVS, CDR2 FQNEAQ. CDR3 region: CASSGPAWTNEKLFF. CDR3 DNA sequence: TGTGCCAGTTCAGGGCCTGCGTGGACTAATGAAAAACTGTTTTTT. Combining the CDR3 with reference TRBV7-8 and TRBJ1-4 gives the whole variable domain GAGVSQSPRYKVAKRGQDVALRCDPISGHVSLFWYQQALGQGPEFLTYFQNEAQLDKSGLPSDRFFAERPEGSVSTLKIQRTQQEDSAVYLCASSGPAWTNEKLFFGSGTQLSVL.

The chain couples TRBV6-1 to TRBJ1-6, with a weak D call TRBD1 (6 bases). This CDR3 comprises 14 residues. V was clipped by 7 bases and J by 9 bases, with 16 bases between them. Germline CDR1 reads MNHNS; CDR2 reads SASEGT. For the CDR3, the DNA is TGTGCCAGCATGGGGGGGACAAAAAGTTCACCCCTCCACTTT. It specifies CASMGGTKSSPLHF.

This clone was seen a single time. The chain recombines TRBV7-2 with TRBJ1-1; D gene ambiguous. V was shortened by 4 bases and J by 6 bases, with 9 bases between the two germline ends. This CDR3 contains 12 residues. Germline CDR1 SGHTA, CDR2 FQGNSA. CDR3 bases: TGTGCCAGCAGCTCCTCCCGCGCTGAAGCTTTCTTT. It translates to CASSSSRAEAFF. The entire variable domain, with the rest obtained from reference TRBV7-2 and TRBJ1-1, is as follows: GAGVSQSPSNKVTEKGKDVELRCDPISGHTALYWYRQSLGQGLEFLIYFQGNSAPDKSGLPSDRFSAERTGGSVSTLTIQRTQQEDSAVYLCASSSSRAEAFFGQGTRLTVV.

V gene TRBV29-1 combines with J gene TRBJ2-5, with 9 bases matching TRBD2. V trimming: 5 bases; J trimming: 5 bases; junction bases outside the gene matches: 9. There are 14 residues in the CDR3. Germline CDR1 is SQVTM and CDR2 is ANQGSEA. The CDR3 DNA reads TGCAGCGTTCTTCGGACCAGCGGGAGGGAGACCCAGTACTTC. Its translation is CSVLRTSGRETQYF.

The chain employs TRBV5-1 and TRBJ2-1, with D possibly matching TRBD1 (6 bases). This CDR3 has 15 amino acids. Germline CDR1 reads SGHRS; CDR2 reads YFSETQ. Trimming took 2 bases from V and 4 from J, leaving 13 bases between them. CDR3 DNA: TGCGCCAGCAGCTTCCCGCAGGGGAAATACAATGAGCAGTTCTTC. It is translated as CASSFPQGKYNEQFF.

The chain uses TRBV5-4 and TRBJ2-1; 9 bases are a match to TRBD1. Germline lookup yields CDR1 SGHNT and CDR2 YYREEE (reference sequence). V was pared by 4 bases and J by 8 bases, with 16 bases of the junction left unmatched. This CDR3 has 17 residues. The CDR3 loop is CASSRIRTGDLGDEQFF. The CDR3 bases are TGTGCCAGCAGCCGAATCCGGACAGGGGACTTAGGAGATGAGCAGTTCTTC.

The chain carries TRBV19 and TRBJ2-3; TRBD1 matches 8 bases. With 4 bases clipped from V and 2 bases from J, the junction kept 8 bases outside the gene matches. The CDR3 sequence is 16 residues long. Per germline, CDR1 LNHDA and CDR2 SQIVND (reference sequence). The CDR3 DNA sequence: TGTGCCAGTAGTACAGACCAGACAGGGGTCACAGATACGCAGTATTTT. This encodes CASSTDQTGVTDTQYF.

The genes are TRBV27 and TRBJ2-1, with 9 bases identical to TRBD2. From germline, CDR1 is MNHEY and CDR2 SMNVEV (reference sequence). The CDR3 is 16 amino acids. The trim removed 3 bases at V and 3 bases at J, leaving 6 bases unmatched. CDR3: CASSFLSSGIYNEQFF. Here the CDR3 DNA reads TGTGCCAGCAGTTTCCTATCTAGCGGGATCTACAATGAGCAGTTCTTC.

This sequence joins TRBV18 and TRBJ1-1, with TRBD1 identical over 8 bases. CDR3 size: 15 residues. V lost 2 bases, J lost 7 bases, and 9 bases stayed unmatched. In germline, CDR1 is KGHSH, CDR2 LQKENI. The DNA for the CDR3 is TGTGCCAGCTCACCAAGTACAGGGGGAGACATTGAAGCTTTCTTT. This encodes CASSPSTGGDIEAFF.

The chain joins TRBV13 to TRBJ2-1, with 10 bases fitting TRBD2. Unmatched junction bases numbered 12, after V lost 5 bases and J lost 8 bases. The CDR3 has 16 residues. CDR1 and CDR2 from the germline V gene are PRHDT and FYEKMQ (reference sequence). The CDR3 region has the DNA TGTGCCAGCAGCACCCAAACACTAGCGGGGATTTATGAGCAGTTCTTC. This codes for CASSTQTLAGIYEQFF.

This clone was observed a handful of times. The chain recombines TRBV6-6 with TRBJ2-5, with TRBD2 matching over 14 bases. The V segment lost 0 bases and the J segment 13 bases; nucleotides outside the gene matches: 4. The CDR3 covers 14 residues. Germline V gene lookup returns CDR1 MNHNY and CDR2 SVGAGI (reference sequence). CDR3 region: CASSYSTSGGAGYF. DNA of the CDR3: TGTGCCAGCAGTTACTCGACTAGCGGGGGGGCCGGGTACTTC.